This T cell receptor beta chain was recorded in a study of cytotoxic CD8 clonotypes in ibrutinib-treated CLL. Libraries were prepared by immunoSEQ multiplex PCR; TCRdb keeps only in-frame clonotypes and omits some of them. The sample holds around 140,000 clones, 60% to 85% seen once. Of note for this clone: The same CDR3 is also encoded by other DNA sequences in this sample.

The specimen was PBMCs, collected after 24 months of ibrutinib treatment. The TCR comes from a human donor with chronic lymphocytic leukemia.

As DNA, the CDR3 is TGTGCCAGCAGCCCCCGCATGCCCGGGTCCAATGAGCAGTTCTTC. Residues: CASSPRMPGSNEQFF. The chain links TRBV28 to TRBJ2-1; D not resolved. Germline V CDR1 and CDR2: MDHEN, SYDVKM. Trimming removed 6 bases at V and 6 bases at J, with 18 bases between. The CDR3 is 15 amino acids.